This T cell receptor (beta chain) is drawn from a study of cytomegalovirus exposure and HLA in healthy donors. About this clone itself: Its antigen is undetermined.

Study-wide results and caveats: The authors excluded some V segments, including TRBV6-2 and TRBV6-3, as indistinguishable.

Trimming pared 6 bases from V and 1 base from J, leaving 10 bases between. The CDR3 is made up of 13 amino acids. The germline CDR1 and CDR2 sequences are KGHSH and LQKENI. Primers included in the PCR were 60 Vbeta and 13 Jbeta primers. Here immunoSEQ multiplex PCR was the method, and the copy in TCRdb shows in-frame clones only, minus some. The table shows 150,000 to 200,000 clones, with approximately 85% occurring only once. The V gene is TRBV18, the J gene TRBJ2-7; D perhaps matches TRBD1 (5 bases). Sequencing was carried out using PBMCs. The TCR was taken from a woman aged 45-59 years in good health and CMV-seronegative. CDR3 DNA: TGTGCCAGCTCTTATCAGGGTTCCTACGAGCAGTACTTC. This sequence encodes CASSYQGSYEQYF.